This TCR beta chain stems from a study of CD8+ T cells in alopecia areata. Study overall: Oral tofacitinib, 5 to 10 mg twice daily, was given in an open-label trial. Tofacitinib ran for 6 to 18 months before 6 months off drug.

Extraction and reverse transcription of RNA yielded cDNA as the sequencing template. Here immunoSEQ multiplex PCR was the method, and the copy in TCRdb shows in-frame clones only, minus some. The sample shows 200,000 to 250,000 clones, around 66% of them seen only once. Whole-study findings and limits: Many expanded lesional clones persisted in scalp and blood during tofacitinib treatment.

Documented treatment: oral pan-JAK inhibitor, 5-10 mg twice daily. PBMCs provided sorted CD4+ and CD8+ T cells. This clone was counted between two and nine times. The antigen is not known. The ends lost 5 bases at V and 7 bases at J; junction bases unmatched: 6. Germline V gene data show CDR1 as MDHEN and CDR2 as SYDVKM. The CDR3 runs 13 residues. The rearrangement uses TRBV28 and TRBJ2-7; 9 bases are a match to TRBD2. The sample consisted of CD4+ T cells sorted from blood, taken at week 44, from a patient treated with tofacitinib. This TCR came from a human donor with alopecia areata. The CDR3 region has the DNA TGTGCCAGCAGTCCGGCGGGGGGGTTAGAGCAGTACTTC. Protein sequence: CASSPAGGLEQYF. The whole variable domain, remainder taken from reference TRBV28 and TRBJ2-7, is DVKVTQSSRYLVKRTGEKVFLECVQDMDHENMFWYRQDPGLGLRLIYFSYDVKMKEKGDIPEGYSVSREKKERFSLILESASTNQTSMYLCASSPAGGLEQYFGPGTRLTVT.